The sequence of this T cell receptor beta chain was determined in a study of blood T cell repertoires in COVID-19. Study-level information: Sites in the United States, Italy and Spain provided acute and convalescent COVID-19 samples. PBMCs, B-cell-depleted T cells, or T cells provided the cDNA or gDNA that made up the material.

The CDR3 consists of 14 residues. From germline, CDR1 is LNHDA and CDR2 SQIVND (reference sequence). V was clipped by 6 bases and J by 4 bases, with 15 bases between them. Two negative PCRs, clearance, or symptom resolution had been documented for recovered Cohort 3 donors. Authors' analysis steps: The authors estimated nucleated cell counts from reference gene primer amplification. The repertoire was sequenced with immunoSEQ multiplex PCR; TCRdb's copy has only in-frame clones and lacks some. V and J calls and clone size are copied from that table; D and trimming were computed from the DNA. Among about 400,000 clones listed, just under 90% were seen once.

The sequenced sample consisted of PBMCs or T cells enriched from blood (not recorded which). The V and J genes are TRBV19 and TRBJ1-2, with D perhaps TRBD1 (6 bases). This TCR was recovered from a woman in her twenties or thirties who had recovered from COVID-19. The CDR3, as DNA: TGTGCCAGTAGGGAATCACAGGGCATCTATGGCTACACCTTC. It encodes CASRESQGIYGYTF.